This T cell receptor beta chain is from a study of blood T cells in healthy people across ages. This clonotype was detected many times. A second PCR, run for roughly 7 to 11 cycles, used a sample-barcoded 5' primer plus a J-beta primer mix. TCRdb reanalysed the 5' RACE reads using MiXCR and keeps one entry per CDR3 protein. This table holds over 1,500,000 distinct CDR3 sequences, roughly 50% found once. This CDR3 contains 13 residues. Germline CDR1 is SGDLS and CDR2 is YYNGEE. V lost 4 bases to trimming and J lost 3 bases, with 9 bases between them. This chain uses TRBV9 with TRBJ2-3; no clear D. Sequencing was performed on blood. The receptor comes from a woman aged 40 to 49 in good health. The CDR3 here is CASSPRLTDTQYF. CDR3 DNA sequence: TGTGCCAGCAGCCCCCGGTTGACAGATACGCAGTATTTT.